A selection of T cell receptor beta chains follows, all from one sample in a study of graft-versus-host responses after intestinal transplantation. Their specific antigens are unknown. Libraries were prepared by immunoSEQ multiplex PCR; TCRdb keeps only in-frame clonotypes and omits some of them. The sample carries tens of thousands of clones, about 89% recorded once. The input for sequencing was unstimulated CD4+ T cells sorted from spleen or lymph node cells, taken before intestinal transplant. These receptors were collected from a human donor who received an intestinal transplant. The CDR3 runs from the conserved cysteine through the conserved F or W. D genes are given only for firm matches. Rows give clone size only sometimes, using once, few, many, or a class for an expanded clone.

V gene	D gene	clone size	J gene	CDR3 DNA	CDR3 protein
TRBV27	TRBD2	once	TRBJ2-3	TGTGCCAGCAGTTGGGGGCTAGCGGGGGGAAACACCCAAGATACGCAGTATTTT	CASSWGLAGGNTQDTQYF
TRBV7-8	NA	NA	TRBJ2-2	TGTGCCAGCAGCTTGCGACAGGACTACACCGGGGAGCTGTTTTTT	CASSLRQDYTGELFF
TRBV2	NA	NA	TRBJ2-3	TGTGCCAGCAGTGAAGCGGGAGAAGATACGCAGTATTTT	CASSEAGEDTQYF
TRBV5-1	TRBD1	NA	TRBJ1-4	TGCGCCAGCAGCTTGGGGGACAGGGGAAATGAAAAACTGTTTTTT	CASSLGDRGNEKLFF
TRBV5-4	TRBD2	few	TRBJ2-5	TGTGCCAGCAGCTTGGATGGTGGGGGAGGGCGAGAGACCCAGTACTTC	CASSLDGGGGRETQYF
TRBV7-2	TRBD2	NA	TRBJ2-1	TGTGCCAGCAGCTCGAGGACCGGGACTAATTACAATGAGCAGTTCTTC	CASSSRTGTNYNEQFF
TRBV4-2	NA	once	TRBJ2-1	TGTGCCAGCAGCCAAGATGTTACTAGTACTGAGCAGTTCTTC	CASSQDVTSTEQFF
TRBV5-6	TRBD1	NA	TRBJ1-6	TGTGCCAGCAGCTCGACGAGAGACAGGGGTGTCAATTCACCCCTCCACTTT	CASSSTRDRGVNSPLHF
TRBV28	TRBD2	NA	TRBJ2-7	TGTGCCAGCTGGTCCCGGCGGGGGTTCTACGAGCAGTACTTC	CASWSRRGFYEQYF
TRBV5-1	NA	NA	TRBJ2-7	TGCGCCAGCAGCCCCCGGGACACCGCCTCCTACGAGCAGTACTTC	CASSPRDTASYEQYF
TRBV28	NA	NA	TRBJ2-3	TGTGCCAGCAGTTTAGAGGTGGCCAGCACAGATACGCAGTATTTT	CASSLEVASTDTQYF
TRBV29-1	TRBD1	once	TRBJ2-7	TGCAGCGTTGGGACAGGGGACGAGCAGTACTTC	CSVGTGDEQYF
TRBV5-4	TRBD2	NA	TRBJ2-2	TGTGCCAGCAGGGGAACTAGCGGAGGCCGAACCGGGGAGCTGTTTTTT	CASRGTSGGRTGELFF
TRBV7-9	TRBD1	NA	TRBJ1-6	TGTGCCAGCAGCTACGACAGGGAGAATTCACCCCTCCACTTT	CASSYDRENSPLHF
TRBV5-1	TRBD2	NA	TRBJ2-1	TGCGCCAGCAGCTTGGTGCCAAGTTCTAGCGGGGGGTCGTGGAATGAGCAGTTCTTC	CASSLVPSSSGGSWNEQFF
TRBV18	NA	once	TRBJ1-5	TGTGCCAGCTCACCAGCGGAGGCGGCGGGGCAGCCCCAGCATTTT	CASSPAEAAGQPQHF
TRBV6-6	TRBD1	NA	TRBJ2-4	TGTGCCAGCAGTCTCCTTGGGACAGGGGTGAGCATTCAGTACTTC	CASSLLGTGVSIQYF
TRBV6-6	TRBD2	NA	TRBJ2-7	TGTGCCAGCACTAAAGGGGGGACTAGCGTCTACGAGCAGTACTTC	CASTKGGTSVYEQYF
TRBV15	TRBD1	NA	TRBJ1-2	TGTGCCACCAGCAACCCACCGGACAGGAACTATGGCTACACCTTC	CATSNPPDRNYGYTF
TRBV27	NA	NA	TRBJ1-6	TGTGCCAGCAGTTTATGGGCACGCGAGCCCCGAGTCTATAATTCACCCCTCCACTTT	CASSLWAREPRVYNSPLHF
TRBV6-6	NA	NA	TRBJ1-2	TGTGCCAGCAGTTCAAACCAGGGTGGAGGCTACACCTTC	CASSSNQGGGYTF
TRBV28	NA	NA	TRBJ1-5	TGTGCCAGCAGACCCTTCGGGAGGAGCAATCAGCCCCAGCATTTT	CASRPFGRSNQPQHF
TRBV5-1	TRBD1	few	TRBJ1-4	TGCGCCAGCAGCTTGGGTAGTCGGACAGGGCATGAAAAACTGTTTTTT	CASSLGSRTGHEKLFF
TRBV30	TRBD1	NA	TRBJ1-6	TGTGCCTGGAGGGGACAGGGTAATAATTCACCCCTCCACTTT	CAWRGQGNNSPLHF
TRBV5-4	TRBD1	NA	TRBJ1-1	TGTGCCAGCAGCTTGGGGCCGACAGGGGTGGGTGAAGCTTTCTTT	CASSLGPTGVGEAFF
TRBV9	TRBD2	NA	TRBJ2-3	TGTGCCAGCAGCGTAGCCTCTAGCGGGGGAGCAGATACGCAGTATTTT	CASSVASSGGADTQYF
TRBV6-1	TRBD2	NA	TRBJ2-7	TGTGCCAGCAGTCGCGGGAGCTACGAGCAGTACTTC	CASSRGSYEQYF
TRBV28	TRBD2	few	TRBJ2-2	TGTGCCAGCAGGTTCCTAGCGGGGGTCGGGGAGCTGTTTTTT	CASRFLAGVGELFF
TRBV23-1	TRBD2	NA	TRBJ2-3	TGCGCCAGCAGTCAGTCAAGACCCGCGGTCGGGACTAGCATTCGAGATACGCAGTATTTT	CASSQSRPAVGTSIRDTQYF
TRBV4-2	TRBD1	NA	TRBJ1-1	TGTGCCAGCAGCCATCCACGACAGGGAAACACTGAAGCTTTCTTT	CASSHPRQGNTEAFF
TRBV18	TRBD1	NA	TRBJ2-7	TGTGCCAGCTCACCTCGGGACAGATCCTACGAGCAGTACTTC	CASSPRDRSYEQYF
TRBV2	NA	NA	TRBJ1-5	TGTGCCAGCGCCGGCCGGGAGGGGGTAGGACAGCCCCAGCATTTT	CASAGREGVGQPQHF
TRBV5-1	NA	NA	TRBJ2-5	TGCGCCAGCAGCCCGGACTTATCAGAGACCCAGTACTTC	CASSPDLSETQYF
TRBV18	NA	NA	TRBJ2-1	TGTGCCAGCTCACCTCGAGACAAAGAAGGATACAATGAGCAGTTCTTC	CASSPRDKEGYNEQFF
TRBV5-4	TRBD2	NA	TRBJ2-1	TGTGCCACATCTCTAGCGGGGGGGATTAATGAGCAGTTCTTC	CATSLAGGINEQFF
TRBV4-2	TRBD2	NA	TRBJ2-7	TGTGCCAGCAGCCCACAAGGGACTAGCGGGGGCTTAACCTACGAGCAGTACTTC	CASSPQGTSGGLTYEQYF
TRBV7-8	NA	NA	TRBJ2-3	TGTGCCAGCAGCTTAGGGGCCCCCGTTTTAACCACAGATACGCAGTATTTT	CASSLGAPVLTTDTQYF
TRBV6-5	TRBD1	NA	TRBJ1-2	TGTGCCGCTCGGGACAGCCGAGGGGGTGGCTACACCTTC	CAARDSRGGGYTF
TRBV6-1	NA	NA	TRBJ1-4	TGTGCCAGCAGTGAATCCTCAGGGGCCGTTGAAAAACTGTTTTTT	CASSESSGAVEKLFF
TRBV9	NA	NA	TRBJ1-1	TGTGCCAGCAGCGTGGCCAGGAACACTGAAGCTTTCTTT	CASSVARNTEAFF
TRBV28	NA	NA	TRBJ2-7	TGTGCCAGCAGTTTAGCTGGAACAGGGAGAGAGCAGTACTTC	CASSLAGTGREQYF
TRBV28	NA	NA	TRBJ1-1	TGTGCCAGCAGTTTATGGCAGATGAACACTGAAGCTTTCTTT	CASSLWQMNTEAFF
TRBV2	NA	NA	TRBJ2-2	TGTGCCAGCAGTGAACGACATTTCGGGGAGCTGTTTTTT	CASSERHFGELFF
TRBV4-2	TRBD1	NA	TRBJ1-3	TGTGCCAGCAGCCAAGAAAGGCTCCAGGGGGCGGCTGGAAACACCATATATTTT	CASSQERLQGAAGNTIYF
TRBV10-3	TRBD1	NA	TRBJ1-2	TGTGCCATCAGTGAAGATATTAATGGACAGGGTGGATATGGCTACACCTTC	CAISEDINGQGGYGYTF
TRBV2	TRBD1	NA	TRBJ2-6	TGTGCCAGCGCTCGGGACAGAGGCTCTGGGGCCAACGTCCTGACTTTC	CASARDRGSGANVLTF
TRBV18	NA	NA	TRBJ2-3	TGTGCCAGCTCACCTCGGGTACCTAGCACAGATACGCAGTATTTT	CASSPRVPSTDTQYF
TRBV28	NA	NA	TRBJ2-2	TGTGCCAGCAGTTCTGGAGGTTTAGACACCGGGGAGCTGTTTTTT	CASSSGGLDTGELFF
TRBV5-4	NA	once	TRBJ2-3	TGTGCCAGCAGCCTTTCCCCCCTGAGCACAGATACGCAGTATTTT	CASSLSPLSTDTQYF
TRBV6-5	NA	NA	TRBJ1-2	TGTGCCAGCAGTTACGCGGACGGGGAAGTCTATGGCTACACCTTC	CASSYADGEVYGYTF
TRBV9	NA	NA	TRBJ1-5	TGTGCCAGCAGCGTAGAAGGGGTTGGTCAGCCCCAGCATTTT	CASSVEGVGQPQHF
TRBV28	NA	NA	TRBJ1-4	TGTGCCAGCAGTTTTTCGGAAAAACTGTTTTTT	CASSFSEKLFF
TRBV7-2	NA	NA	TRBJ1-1	TGTGCCAGCAGCTTAGATTTCGCAGGGGCCACTGAAGCTTTCTTT	CASSLDFAGATEAFF
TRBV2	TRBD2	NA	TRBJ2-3	TGTGCCAGCAGCGGGACTAGCGTCTATTCAGATACGCAGTATTTT	CASSGTSVYSDTQYF
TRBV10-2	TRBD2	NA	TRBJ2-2	TGCGCCAGCAGTTTCTTGCTCGGGGGGGCGTTTACCGGGGAGCTGTTTTTT	CASSFLLGGAFTGELFF
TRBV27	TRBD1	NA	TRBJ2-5	TGTGCCAGCCGTCCCGGGACAGGGCTTTCGAGGGAGACCCAGTACTTC	CASRPGTGLSRETQYF
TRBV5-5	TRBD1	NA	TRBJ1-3	TGTGCCAGCAGCTTGGGCCCACAGGGGGCAGCTGGAAACACCATATATTTT	CASSLGPQGAAGNTIYF
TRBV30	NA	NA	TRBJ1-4	TGTGCCTGGAAGAACCCGGGACTTCGGGGTGAAAAACTGTTTTTT	CAWKNPGLRGEKLFF
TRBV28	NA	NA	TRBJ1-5	TGTGCCAGCAGGACCAGGGGTATTAGCAATCAGCCCCAGCATTTT	CASRTRGISNQPQHF